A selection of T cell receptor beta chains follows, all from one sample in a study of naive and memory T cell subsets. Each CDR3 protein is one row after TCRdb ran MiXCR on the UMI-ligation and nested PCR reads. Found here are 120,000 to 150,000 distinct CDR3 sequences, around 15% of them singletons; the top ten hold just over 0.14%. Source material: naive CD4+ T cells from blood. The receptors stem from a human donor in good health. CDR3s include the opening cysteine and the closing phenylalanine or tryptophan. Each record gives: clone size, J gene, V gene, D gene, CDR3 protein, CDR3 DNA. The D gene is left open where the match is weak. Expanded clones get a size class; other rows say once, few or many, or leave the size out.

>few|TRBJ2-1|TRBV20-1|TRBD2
CSAKPLAGAYNEQFF
TGCAGTGCCAAACCCCTAGCGGGGGCATACAATGAGCAGTTCTTC
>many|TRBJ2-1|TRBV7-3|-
CASSSAGGTLYNEQFF
TGTGCCAGCAGCTCCGCAGGGGGGACCCTTTACAATGAGCAGTTCTTC
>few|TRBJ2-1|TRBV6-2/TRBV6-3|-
CASSYVWDGNNEQFF
TGTGCCAGCAGTTACGTGTGGGACGGAAACAATGAGCAGTTCTTC
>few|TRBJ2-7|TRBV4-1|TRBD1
CASSQGHPGTGSSYEQYF
TGCGCCAGCAGCCAGGGCCATCCGGGGACAGGGAGCTCCTACGAGCAGTACTTC
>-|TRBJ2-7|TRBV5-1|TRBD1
CASSPGQVLYEQYF
TGCGCCAGCAGCCCTGGACAGGTACTCTACGAGCAGTACTTC
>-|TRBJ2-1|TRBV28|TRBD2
CASSREGGRNEQFF
TGTGCCAGCAGCCGGGAGGGCGGGAGGAATGAGCAGTTCTTC
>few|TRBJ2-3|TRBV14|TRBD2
CASRPTSGGTDTQYF
TGTGCCAGCAGACCGACTAGCGGGGGCACAGATACGCAGTATTTT
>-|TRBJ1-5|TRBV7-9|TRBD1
CASSLVGTVSNQPQHF
TGTGCCAGCAGCTTAGTCGGGACAGTAAGCAATCAGCCCCAGCATTTT
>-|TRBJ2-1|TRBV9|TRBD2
CASSVEGLAGAPIYNEQFF
TGTGCCAGCAGCGTGGAAGGACTAGCGGGAGCGCCTATCTACAATGAGCAGTTCTTC
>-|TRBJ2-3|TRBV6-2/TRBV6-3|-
CASGLQNKQYF
TGTGCCAGCGGGTTACAGAATAAGCAGTATTTT
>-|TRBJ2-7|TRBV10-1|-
CASSDLDSYEQYF
TGCGCCAGCAGTGATTTGGACAGCTACGAGCAGTACTTC
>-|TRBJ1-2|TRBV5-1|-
CASSFGGLVDYGYTF
TGCGCCAGCAGCTTTGGGGGGCTGGTGGACTATGGCTACACCTTC
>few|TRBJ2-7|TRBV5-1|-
CASSHGAAKSSNEQYF
TGCGCCAGCTCCCATGGGGCGGCGAAGTCTTCGAACGAGCAGTACTTC
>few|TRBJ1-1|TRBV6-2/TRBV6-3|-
CASSPGGAGRTEAFF
TGTGCCAGCAGTCCGGGGGGGGCAGGGCGCACTGAAGCTTTCTTT
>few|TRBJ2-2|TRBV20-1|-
CSATTNTGELFF
TGCAGTGCTACTACGAACACCGGGGAGCTGTTTTTT
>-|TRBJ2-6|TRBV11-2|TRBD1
CASSLRRIGTGAIRGANVLTF
TGTGCCAGCAGCTTAAGGCGCATCGGGACAGGGGCTATAAGGGGAGCCAACGTCCTGACTTTC
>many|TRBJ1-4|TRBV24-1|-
CATSDQGGTEDEKLFF
TGTGCCACCAGTGATCAGGGTGGGACGGAGGATGAAAAACTGTTTTTT
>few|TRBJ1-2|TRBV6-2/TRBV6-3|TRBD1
CASSYHPQRTGGADGYTF
TGTGCCAGCAGTTATCATCCCCAACGGACAGGGGGCGCCGATGGCTACACCTTC
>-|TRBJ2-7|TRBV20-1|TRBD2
CSAGLSYEQYF
TGCAGTGCGGGACTAAGCTACGAGCAGTACTTC
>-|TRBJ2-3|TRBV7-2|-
CASSLARLETDTQYF
TGTGCCAGCAGCTTAGCACGACTAGAGACAGATACGCAGTATTTT
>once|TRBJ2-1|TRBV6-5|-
CAAKKRLGESYNEQFF
TGTGCCGCGAAAAAGCGTCTAGGGGAATCCTACAATGAGCAGTTCTTC
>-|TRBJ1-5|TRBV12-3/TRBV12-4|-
CASSWGPRGNQPQHF
TGTGCCAGCAGTTGGGGACCGCGGGGCAATCAGCCCCAGCATTTT
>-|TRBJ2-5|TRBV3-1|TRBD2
CASTRAGEETQYF
TGTGCCAGCACCAGGGCGGGGGAAGAGACCCAGTACTTC
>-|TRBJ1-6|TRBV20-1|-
CSASLLGGSPLHF
TGCAGTGCTAGCCTCCTGGGGGGTTCACCCCTCCACTTT
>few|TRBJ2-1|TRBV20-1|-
CSARRNSYEQFF
TGCAGTGCTAGACGCAATAGCTATGAGCAGTTCTTC
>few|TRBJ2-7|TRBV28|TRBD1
CASNTPGTGSYEQYF
TGTGCCAGCAATACCCCAGGGACAGGGAGCTACGAGCAGTACTTC
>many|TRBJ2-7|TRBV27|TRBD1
CASSYAGTVFYEQYF
TGTGCCAGCAGTTACGCCGGGACAGTGTTTTACGAGCAGTACTTC
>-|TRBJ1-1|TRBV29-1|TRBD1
CSVSRLDRAVAFF
TGCAGCGTCTCCAGATTGGACAGGGCGGTCGCTTTCTTT
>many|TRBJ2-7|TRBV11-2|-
CASRKTGTYEQYF
TGTGCCAGCAGAAAGACCGGGACCTACGAGCAGTACTTC
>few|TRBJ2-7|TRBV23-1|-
CASSQMVVPNFEEQYF
TGCGCCAGCAGTCAAATGGTGGTCCCTAATTTCGAGGAGCAGTACTTC
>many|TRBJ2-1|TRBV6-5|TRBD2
CASSYFGTSGPNEQFF
TGTGCCAGCAGTTACTTTGGGACTAGCGGACCAAATGAGCAGTTCTTC
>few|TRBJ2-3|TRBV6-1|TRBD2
CASSLQGTSGTDTQYF
TGTGCCAGCAGTCTACAAGGGACTAGCGGGACAGATACGCAGTATTTT
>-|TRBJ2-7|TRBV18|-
CASSPPNRDPYEQYF
TGTGCCAGCTCACCACCTAACAGGGACCCCTACGAGCAGTACTTC
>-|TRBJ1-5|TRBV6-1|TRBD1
CATRGGHSNQPQHF
TGTGCCACCAGGGGGGGGCATAGCAATCAGCCCCAGCATTTT
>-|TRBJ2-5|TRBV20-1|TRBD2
CSGTREGLLETQYF
TGCAGTGGAACCCGGGAGGGTTTACTAGAGACCCAGTACTTC
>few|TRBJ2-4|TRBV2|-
CASRPGLPTKNIQYF
TGTGCCAGCAGGCCGGGACTGCCAACCAAAAACATTCAGTACTTC
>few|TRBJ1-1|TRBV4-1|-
CASSQTTGTVNEAFF
TGCGCCAGCAGCCAAACTACCGGGACGGTTAATGAAGCTTTCTTT
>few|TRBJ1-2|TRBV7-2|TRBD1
CASSTPRQDRGPRQGYTF
TGTGCCAGCAGCACTCCGCGCCAAGACAGGGGACCCCGGCAGGGCTACACCTTC
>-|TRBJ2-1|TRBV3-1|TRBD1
CASSQPGQAPAFF
TGTGCCAGCAGCCAACCGGGACAGGCTCCCGCCTTCTTC